The entry that follows covers one T cell receptor (beta chain) sequence. The data were obtained in a study of blood T cell repertoires in COVID-19. About the study: T cells, B-cell-depleted T cells, or PBMCs supplied cDNA or gDNA.

Using immunoSEQ multiplex PCR, the repertoire was profiled, and TCRdb retains in-frame clones only, with some absent. In the table there are more than 110,000 clones, 80% to 85% of which are singletons. Germline V lookup: CDR1 SEHNR, CDR2 FQNEAQ (reference sequence). Deletions cut 0 bases from V and 6 bases from J, with 6 bases between. This CDR3 comprises 12 residues. This sequence was found in a woman aged 55-69 years with acute or convalescent COVID-19. Source material: peripheral blood. The chain carries TRBV7-9 and TRBJ2-7; no reliable D call. CDR3 DNA: TGTGCCAGCAGCTTAGCGTACGGCGAGCAGTACTTC. This gives the protein CASSLAYGEQYF.